This is a list of T cell receptor beta chains from one sample in a study of CD8 T cells in ankylosing spondylitis. TCRdb recomputed calls from the 5' RACE reads with MiXCR, one row per CDR3 protein. This sample has 150,000 to 200,000 distinct CDR3 sequences, with roughly 12% found just once. Sequencing was carried out using blood, either unsorted or a sorted T cell fraction (not recorded which). Every receptor here comes from a male donor with ankylosing spondylitis or in good health (not recorded which). Both conserved end residues are part of each CDR3. D genes are given only for firm matches. Clone size is not always given. Where it is, it says once, few, many or a class for expanded clones.

cdr3_length	d_call	v_call	j_call	clone_size	cdr3_aa	cdr3_nt
17	.	TRBV6-5	TRBJ2-7	few	CASSSRPRRAILYEQYF	TGTGCCAGCAGTTCCCGTCCCAGGAGGGCCATTCTCTACGAGCAGTACTTC
15	TRBD2	TRBV20-1	TRBJ2-3	many	CSAPRLAEGSGTQYF	TGCAGTGCTCCAAGACTAGCGGAGGGTAGTGGTACGCAGTATTTT
18	TRBD1	TRBV5-1	TRBJ2-5	many	CASSSRPPGQGGWETQYF	TGCGCCAGCAGCTCGCGACCACCGGGACAGGGAGGATGGGAGACCCAGTACTTC
13	.	TRBV7-2	TRBJ1-1	many	CASSIGRNTEAFF	TGTGCCAGCAGCATAGGGCGGAACACTGAAGCTTTCTTT
12	.	TRBV6-2/TRBV6-3	TRBJ2-7	.	CATQSDSYEQYF	TGTGCCACCCAATCCGACTCCTACGAGCAGTACTTC
19	.	TRBV6-5	TRBJ1-4	few	CASSYSSKNRRDPNEKLFF	TGTGCCAGCAGTTACTCCTCAAAGAACCGAAGGGATCCGAATGAAAAACTGTTTTTT
15	.	TRBV3-1	TRBJ2-3	many	CASSQDGLVADTQYF	TGTGCCAGCAGCCAAGATGGGCTAGTCGCAGATACGCAGTATTTT
14	.	TRBV5-1	TRBJ1-1	.	CASTLTGLNTEAFF	TGCGCCAGCACTTTGACAGGCTTGAACACTGAAGCTTTCTTT
19	TRBD2	TRBV18	TRBJ2-1	.	CASSPTSGGDNAAYNEQFF	TGTGCCAGCTCACCGACTAGCGGGGGGGATAACGCCGCCTACAATGAGCAGTTCTTC
16	TRBD2	TRBV5-1	TRBJ2-1	many	CASSQTSGRAKSEQFF	TGCGCCAGCAGCCAAACTAGCGGGAGGGCCAAAAGTGAGCAGTTCTTC
20	TRBD2	TRBV20-1	TRBJ2-1	many	CSATPTPGRTSGNSYNEQFF	TGCAGTGCTACCCCGACCCCGGGGAGGACTAGCGGAAACTCCTACAATGAGCAGTTCTTC
13	.	TRBV9	TRBJ2-3	many	CASRGGPRDTQYF	TGTGCCAGCAGGGGGGGTCCTAGAGATACGCAGTATTTT
14	.	TRBV2	TRBJ1-5	few	CASSEGRLNQPQHF	TGTGCCAGCAGTGAAGGACGGTTAAATCAGCCCCAGCATTTT
18	TRBD2	TRBV11-1	TRBJ2-1	few	CASSFRKGLAGKMHEQFF	TGTGCCAGCAGCTTTAGAAAGGGACTAGCGGGGAAAATGCATGAGCAGTTCTTC
13	TRBD2	TRBV29-1	TRBJ2-1	few	CSSGLAGNNEQFF	TGCAGCTCCGGACTAGCGGGAAACAATGAGCAGTTCTTC
16	TRBD1	TRBV9	TRBJ2-3	many	CASSVLTGISTDTQYF	TGTGCCAGCAGCGTCCTGACAGGGATCAGTACAGATACGCAGTATTTT
15	.	TRBV7-2	TRBJ2-3	few	CASSSGTLLGDTQYF	TGTGCCAGCAGCTCGGGAACCCTCTTGGGGGATACGCAGTATTTT
13	.	TRBV30	TRBJ2-6	.	CAWSVGGANVLTF	TGTGCCTGGAGTGTCGGTGGGGCCAACGTCCTGACTTTC
17	TRBD2	TRBV9	TRBJ2-1	many	CASSLELAGDSYNEQFF	TGTGCCAGCAGCTTAGAGCTAGCGGGAGATTCCTACAATGAGCAGTTCTTC
17	TRBD1	TRBV5-1	TRBJ1-1	many	CASSSMINRGPNTEAFF	TGCGCCAGCAGCTCGATGATCAACAGGGGACCGAACACTGAAGCTTTCTTT
12	.	TRBV29-1	TRBJ1-1	many	CSVDRGWTEAFF	TGCAGCGTTGACAGGGGATGGACTGAAGCTTTCTTT
14	TRBD1	TRBV5-1	TRBJ2-1	many	CATRRDRAHNEQFF	TGCGCCACCAGAAGGGACAGGGCACACAATGAGCAGTTCTTC
16	.	TRBV9	TRBJ2-3	many	CASSVEGSGSADTQYF	TGTGCCAGCAGCGTAGAGGGTAGCGGATCAGCGGATACGCAGTATTTT
15	TRBD1	TRBV20-1	TRBJ2-4	many	CSARGKTGGVNIQYF	TGCAGTGCTAGAGGCAAGACAGGGGGAGTGAACATTCAGTACTTC
15	.	TRBV21-1	TRBJ1-2	many	CASSKERKSNYGYTF	TGTGCCAGCAGCAAAGAAAGGAAGAGCAACTATGGCTACACCTTC
12	.	TRBV6-2/TRBV6-3	TRBJ2-7	many	CASSYASYEQYF	TGTGCCAGCAGTTATGCAAGCTACGAGCAGTACTTC
12	.	TRBV10-3	TRBJ2-5	many	CAISEIQETQYF	TGTGCCATCAGTGAGATCCAAGAGACCCAGTACTTC
16	TRBD2	TRBV5-1	TRBJ2-5	.	CASSWRGTSGGETQYF	TGCGCCAGCAGCTGGAGGGGGACTAGCGGGGGGGAGACCCAGTACTTC
17	TRBD2	TRBV2	TRBJ2-2	many	CASSRTSGRSGTGELFF	TGTGCCAGCAGTCGGACTAGCGGGAGATCGGGCACCGGGGAGCTGTTTTTT
13	.	TRBV5-1	TRBJ1-1	many	CASSSEANTEAFF	TGCGCCAGCAGCTCGGAGGCCAACACTGAAGCTTTCTTT
19	TRBD2	TRBV11-2	TRBJ2-5	few	CASSFIRSSGGRPQETQYF	TGTGCCAGCAGCTTCATAAGGAGTAGCGGGGGCCGCCCCCAAGAGACCCAGTACTTC
14	.	TRBV9	TRBJ2-3	many	CASSPGVAADTQYF	TGTGCCAGCAGCCCCGGTGTAGCGGCTGATACGCAGTATTTT
14	TRBD1	TRBV5-1	TRBJ1-1	medium-sized	CASSFDRVGTEAFF	TGCGCCAGCAGCTTCGACAGGGTAGGGACTGAAGCTTTCTTT
12	.	TRBV20-1	TRBJ1-1	many	CSASPQGLSAFF	TGCAGTGCTAGCCCACAGGGTCTGTCAGCTTTCTTT
15	TRBD2	TRBV13	TRBJ2-1	many	CASSLRLAEYNEQFF	TGTGCCAGCAGCTTACGCCTAGCGGAGTACAATGAGCAGTTCTTC
13	.	TRBV27	TRBJ1-6	many	CASSLSAREPLHF	TGTGCCAGCAGTTTATCGGCACGGGAACCCCTCCACTTT
15	.	TRBV10-2	TRBJ1-5	many	CASSEGGGAWQPQHF	TGCGCCAGCAGTGAAGGGGGGGGCGCTTGGCAGCCCCAGCATTTT
15	TRBD1	TRBV7-9	TRBJ2-5	.	CASNLGDRGFETQYF	TGTGCCAGCAACTTGGGAGACAGGGGCTTCGAGACCCAGTACTTC
14	TRBD2	TRBV20-1	TRBJ2-7	many	CSALRLANSYEQYF	TGCAGTGCTCTTCGACTAGCGAACTCCTACGAGCAGTACTTC
18	TRBD2	TRBV20-1	TRBJ2-1	many	CSFSSGGHLGSSYNEQFF	TGCAGCTTTAGTAGCGGGGGTCACCTAGGGAGCTCCTACAATGAGCAGTTCTTC
13	.	TRBV11-3	TRBJ2-3	many	CASSLRSSDTQYF	TGTGCCAGCAGCTTAAGATCCTCAGATACGCAGTATTTT
15	TRBD1	TRBV24-1	TRBJ1-4	many	CATSDHDRGGEKLFF	TGTGCCACCAGTGACCACGACAGGGGTGGTGAAAAACTGTTTTTT
16	.	TRBV3-1	TRBJ1-1	many	CASSPKVPGMNTEAFF	TGTGCCAGCAGCCCCAAGGTTCCGGGAATGAACACTGAAGCTTTCTTT
13	.	TRBV20-1	TRBJ2-2	many	CSAVLQGHGELFF	TGCAGTGCAGTCCTACAGGGTCACGGGGAGCTGTTTTTT
14	.	TRBV7-9	TRBJ2-4	.	CASSGGGHENIQYF	TGTGCCAGCAGCGGAGGGGGACACGAAAACATTCAGTACTTC
14	.	TRBV12-3/TRBV12-4	TRBJ1-2	few	CASSQQGGHYGYTF	TGTGCCAGCAGCCAACAGGGAGGGCACTATGGCTACACCTTC
15	.	TRBV28	TRBJ2-3	many	CASSYDSSSTDTQYF	TGTGCCAGCAGCTACGACTCGTCTAGCACAGATACGCAGTATTTT
12	.	TRBV12-3/TRBV12-4	TRBJ1-4	many	CASSLNLWGLFF	TGTGCCAGCAGCCTCAACCTATGGGGACTGTTTTTT
10	.	TRBV20-1	TRBJ2-7	many	CSAQGNEQYF	TGCAGTGCCCAGGGGAACGAGCAGTACTTC
12	TRBD1	TRBV7-6	TRBJ2-3	many	CASRGTADTQYF	TGTGCCAGCAGGGGGACAGCAGATACGCAGTATTTT
13	.	TRBV5-1	TRBJ2-7	few	CASSPEQGYEQYF	TGCGCCAGCAGCCCGGAACAGGGCTACGAGCAGTACTTC
16	.	TRBV5-1	TRBJ1-2	many	CASSTDSQATNYGYTF	TGCGCCAGCAGCACGGACTCACAGGCGACTAACTATGGCTACACCTTC